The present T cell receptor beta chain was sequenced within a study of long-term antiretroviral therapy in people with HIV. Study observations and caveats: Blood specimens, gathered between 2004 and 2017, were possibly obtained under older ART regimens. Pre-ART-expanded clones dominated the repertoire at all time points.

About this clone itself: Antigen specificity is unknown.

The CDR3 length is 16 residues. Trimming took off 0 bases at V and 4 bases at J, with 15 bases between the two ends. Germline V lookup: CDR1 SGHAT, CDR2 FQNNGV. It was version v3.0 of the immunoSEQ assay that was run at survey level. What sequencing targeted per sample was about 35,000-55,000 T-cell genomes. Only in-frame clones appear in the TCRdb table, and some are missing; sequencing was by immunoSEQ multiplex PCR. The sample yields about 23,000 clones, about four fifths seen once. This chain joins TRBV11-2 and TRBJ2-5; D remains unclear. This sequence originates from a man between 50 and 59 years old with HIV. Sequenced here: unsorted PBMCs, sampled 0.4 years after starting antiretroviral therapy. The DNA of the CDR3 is TGTGCCAGCAGCTTAGATCTGCGGATTTCAGGAGAGACCCAGTACTTC. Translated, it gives CASSLDLRISGETQYF. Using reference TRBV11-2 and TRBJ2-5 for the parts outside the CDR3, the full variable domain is EAGVAQSPRYKIIEKRQSVAFWCNPISGHATLYWYQQILGQGPKLLIQFQNNGVVDDSQLPKDRFSAERLKGVDSTLKIQPAKLEDSAVYLCASSLDLRISGETQYFGPGTRLLVL.